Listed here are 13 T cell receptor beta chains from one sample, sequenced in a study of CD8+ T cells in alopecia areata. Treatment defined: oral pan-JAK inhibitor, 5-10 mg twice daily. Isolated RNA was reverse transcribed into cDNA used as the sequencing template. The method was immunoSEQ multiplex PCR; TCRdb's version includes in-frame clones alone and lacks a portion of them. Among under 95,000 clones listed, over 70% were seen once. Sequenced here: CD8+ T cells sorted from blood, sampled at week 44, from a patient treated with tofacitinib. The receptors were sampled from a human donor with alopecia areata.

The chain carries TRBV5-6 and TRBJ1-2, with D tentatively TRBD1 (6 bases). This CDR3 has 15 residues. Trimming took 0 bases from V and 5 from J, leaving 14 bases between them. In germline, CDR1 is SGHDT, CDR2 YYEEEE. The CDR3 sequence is CASSLASRGRYGYTF. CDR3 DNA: TGTGCCAGCAGCTTGGCCAGCAGGGGAAGATATGGCTACACCTTC.

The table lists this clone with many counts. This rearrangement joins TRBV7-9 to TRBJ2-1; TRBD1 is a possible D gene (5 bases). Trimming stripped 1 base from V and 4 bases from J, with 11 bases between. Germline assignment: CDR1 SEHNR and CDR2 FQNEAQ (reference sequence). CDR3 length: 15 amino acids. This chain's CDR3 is CASSLETGPYNEQFF. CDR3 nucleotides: TGTGCCAGCAGCTTAGAAACAGGACCGTACAATGAGCAGTTCTTC.

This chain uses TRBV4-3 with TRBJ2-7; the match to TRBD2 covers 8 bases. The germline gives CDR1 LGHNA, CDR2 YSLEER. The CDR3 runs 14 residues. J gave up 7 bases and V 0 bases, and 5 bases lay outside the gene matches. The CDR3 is CASSQDQTGGEQYF. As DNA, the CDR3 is TGCGCCAGCAGCCAAGATCAAACGGGAGGGGAGCAGTACTTC.

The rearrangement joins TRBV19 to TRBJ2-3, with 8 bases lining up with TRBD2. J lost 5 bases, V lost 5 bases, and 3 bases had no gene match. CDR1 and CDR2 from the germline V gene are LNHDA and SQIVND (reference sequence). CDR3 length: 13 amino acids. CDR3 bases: TGTGCCAGTAGTTCCAGCGGGGGAGATACGCAGTATTTT. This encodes CASSSSGGDTQYF. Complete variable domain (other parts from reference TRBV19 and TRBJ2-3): DGGITQSPKYLFRKEGQNVTLSCEQNLNHDAMYWYRQDPGQGLRLIYYSQIVNDFQKGDIAEGYSVSREKKESFPLTVTSAQKNPTAFYLCASSSSGGDTQYFGPGTRLTVL.

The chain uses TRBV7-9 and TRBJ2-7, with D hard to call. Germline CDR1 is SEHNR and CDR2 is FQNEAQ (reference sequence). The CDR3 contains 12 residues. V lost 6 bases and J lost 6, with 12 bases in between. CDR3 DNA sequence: TGTGCCAGCAGACTGAGGACCGGCGAGCAGTACTTC. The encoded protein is CASRLRTGEQYF.

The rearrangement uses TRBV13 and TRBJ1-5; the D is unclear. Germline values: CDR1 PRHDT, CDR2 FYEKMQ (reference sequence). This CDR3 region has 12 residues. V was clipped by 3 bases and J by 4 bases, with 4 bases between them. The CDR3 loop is CASSFGNQPQHF. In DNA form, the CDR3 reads TGTGCCAGCAGCTTTGGGAATCAGCCCCAGCATTTT.

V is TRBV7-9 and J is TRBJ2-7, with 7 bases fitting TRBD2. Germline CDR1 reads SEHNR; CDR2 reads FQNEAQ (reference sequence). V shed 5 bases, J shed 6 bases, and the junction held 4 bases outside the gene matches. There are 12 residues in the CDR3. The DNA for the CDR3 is TGTGCCAGCAGCACCGGGAGGCCCGAGCAGTACTTC. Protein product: CASSTGRPEQYF.

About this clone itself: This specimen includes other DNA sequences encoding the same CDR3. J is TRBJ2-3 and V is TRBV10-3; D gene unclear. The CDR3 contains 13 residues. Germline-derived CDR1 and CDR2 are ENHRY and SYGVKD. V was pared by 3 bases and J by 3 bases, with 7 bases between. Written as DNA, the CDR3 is TGTGCCATCAGTGACCCCACAACAGATACGCAGTATTTT. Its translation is CAISDPTTDTQYF.

In DNA form, the CDR3 reads TGTGCCAGCAGCTTAGAGACGCACAGAGATACGCAGTATTTT. Translation gives CASSLETHRDTQYF. J is TRBJ2-3 and V is TRBV7-6; no clear D gene. The CDR3 contains 14 residues. Germline V gene lookup returns CDR1 SGHVS and CDR2 FNYEAQ. The germline V and J ends were trimmed by 1 base and 5 bases, with 10 bases remaining between them.

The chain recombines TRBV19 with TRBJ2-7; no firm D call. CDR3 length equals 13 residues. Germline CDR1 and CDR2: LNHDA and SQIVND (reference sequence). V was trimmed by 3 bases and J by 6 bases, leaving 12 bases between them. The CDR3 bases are TGTGCCAGTAGTATTGCCTTCCTGGGCGAGCAGTACTTC. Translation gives CASSIAFLGEQYF.

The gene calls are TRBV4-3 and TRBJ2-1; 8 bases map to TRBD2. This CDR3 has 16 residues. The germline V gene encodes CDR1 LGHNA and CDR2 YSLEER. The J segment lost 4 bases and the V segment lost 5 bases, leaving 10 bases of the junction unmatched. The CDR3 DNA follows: TGCGCCAGCAGCACAGGCCCAGCGGGGGAGTACAATGAGCAGTTCTTC. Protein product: CASSTGPAGEYNEQFF.

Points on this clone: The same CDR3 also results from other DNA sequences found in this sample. The CDR3 loop is CASSYSGGTEAFF. The CDR3 bases are TGTGCCAGCAGTTACTCAGGGGGCACTGAAGCTTTCTTT. V is TRBV6-5 and J is TRBJ1-1; a possible D gene is TRBD1 (6 bases). Germline V gene data show CDR1 as MNHEY and CDR2 as SVGAGI. The CDR3 length is 13 residues. V lost 0 bases, J lost 4 bases, and 6 bases lay in between.

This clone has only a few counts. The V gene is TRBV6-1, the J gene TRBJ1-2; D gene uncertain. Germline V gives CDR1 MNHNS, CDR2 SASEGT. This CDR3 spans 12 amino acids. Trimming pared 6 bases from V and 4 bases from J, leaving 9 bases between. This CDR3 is CASSMTRYGYTF. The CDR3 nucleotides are TGTGCCAGCAGCATGACACGCTATGGCTACACCTTC.